The rows below give T cell receptor beta chains drawn from one sample of a study of beta chain features in type 1 diabetes. The table came from immunoSEQ multiplex PCR; TCRdb's copy has only in-frame clones and leaves some out. The data hold about 150,000 clones, with 7.5% to 10% observed a single time. The sequenced sample was central memory CD4+ T cells from blood. Receptor source: a man between 18 and 29 years old in good health. CDR3s include the opening cysteine and the closing phenylalanine or tryptophan. The D gene is left open where the match is weak. Clone size is not always given. Where it is, it says once, few, many or a class for expanded clones.

clone size	J gene	V gene	D gene	CDR3 DNA	CDR3 protein
few	TRBJ1-1	TRBV7-2	NA	TGTGCCAGCAGCTTATCTTTGTCCAGGAACACTGAAGCTTTCTTT	CASSLSLSRNTEAFF
few	TRBJ1-5	TRBV30	NA	TGTGCCTGGAGTCCAGGGAACAATCAGCCCCAGCATTTT	CAWSPGNNQPQHF
NA	TRBJ1-5	TRBV5-8	NA	TGTGCCAGCAGCTATAGGGGTCAGCCCCAGCATTTT	CASSYRGQPQHF
NA	TRBJ1-1	TRBV10-3	NA	TGTGCCATCAGTGAGGCAAGACAAGCCCTTTTCGAAAACACTGAAGCTTTCTTT	CAISEARQALFENTEAFF
few	TRBJ2-3	TRBV4-1	TRBD1	TGCGCCAGCAGCCGACTATTACCGGGACAGGGGGCGCAGGTAGATACGCAGTATTTT	CASSRLLPGQGAQVDTQYF
few	TRBJ2-5	TRBV18	TRBD1	TGTGCCAGCTCACCGCCAACAGGGGGCTTACAGACCCAGTACTTC	CASSPPTGGLQTQYF
many	TRBJ2-7	TRBV27	TRBD2	TGTGCCAGCAGTTCTACCGGGAGGGGCGGTCTGAAGCAGTACTTC	CASSSTGRGGLKQYF
few	TRBJ1-2	TRBV7-8	NA	TGTGCCAGCAGCTTAGGCGGGATCTATGGCTACACCTTC	CASSLGGIYGYTF
few	TRBJ1-2	TRBV19	NA	TGTGCCAGTCAAAGAGCCTCGTATTGGGGTGGGGCTCAAGCTAACTATGGCTACACCTTC	CASQRASYWGGAQANYGYTF
NA	TRBJ1-4	TRBV5-4	NA	TGTGCCAGCAGCCCACAGGAGAGAGGTGAAAAACTGTTTTTT	CASSPQERGEKLFF
few	TRBJ2-7	TRBV10-3	NA	TGTGCCATCAGTGAGTCAACGGGAGAGTACGAGCAGTACTTC	CAISESTGEYEQYF
few	TRBJ1-5	TRBV5-8	NA	TGTGCCAGCAGCTTGAACCAGAATAGCAATCAGCCCCAGCATTTT	CASSLNQNSNQPQHF
few	TRBJ2-5	TRBV7-3	NA	TGTGCCAGCAGCCCGACAGGACAAGAGACCCAGTACTTC	CASSPTGQETQYF
few	TRBJ2-7	TRBV28	NA	TGTGCCAGTACGGCCCACGGGGTCGAGCAGTACTTC	CASTAHGVEQYF
many	TRBJ2-3	TRBV7-2	NA	TGTGCCAGCAGCCGACTAGTAACGGTTTCAGATACGCAGTATTTT	CASSRLVTVSDTQYF
many	TRBJ2-7	TRBV29-1	NA	TGCAGCGTTGCTCAGGGCAGCAACGAGCAGTACTTC	CSVAQGSNEQYF